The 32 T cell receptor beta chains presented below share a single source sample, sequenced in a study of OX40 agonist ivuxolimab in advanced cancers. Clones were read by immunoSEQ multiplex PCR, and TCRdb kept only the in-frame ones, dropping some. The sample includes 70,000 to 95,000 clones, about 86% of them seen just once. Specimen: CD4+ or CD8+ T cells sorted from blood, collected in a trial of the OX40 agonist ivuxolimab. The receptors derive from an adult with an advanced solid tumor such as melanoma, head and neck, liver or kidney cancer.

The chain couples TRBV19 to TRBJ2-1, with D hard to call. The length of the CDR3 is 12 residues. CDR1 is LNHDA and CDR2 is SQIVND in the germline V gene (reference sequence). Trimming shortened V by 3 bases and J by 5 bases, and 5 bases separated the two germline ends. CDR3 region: CASSILNNEQFF. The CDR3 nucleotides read TGTGCCAGTAGTATCCTCAACAATGAGCAGTTCTTC.

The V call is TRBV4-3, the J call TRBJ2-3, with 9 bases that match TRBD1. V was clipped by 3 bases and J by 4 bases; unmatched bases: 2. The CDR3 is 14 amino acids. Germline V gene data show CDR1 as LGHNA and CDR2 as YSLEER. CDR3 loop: CASSQGQGSDTQYF. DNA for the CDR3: TGCGCCAGCAGCCAGGGACAGGGTTCAGATACGCAGTATTTT.

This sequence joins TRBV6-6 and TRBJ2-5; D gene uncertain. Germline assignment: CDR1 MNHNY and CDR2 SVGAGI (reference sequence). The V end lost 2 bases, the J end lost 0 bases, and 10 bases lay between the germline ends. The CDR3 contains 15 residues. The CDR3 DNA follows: TGTGCCAGCAGTTACCGAGTCGCAAACCAAGAGACCCAGTACTTC. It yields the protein CASSYRVANQETQYF.

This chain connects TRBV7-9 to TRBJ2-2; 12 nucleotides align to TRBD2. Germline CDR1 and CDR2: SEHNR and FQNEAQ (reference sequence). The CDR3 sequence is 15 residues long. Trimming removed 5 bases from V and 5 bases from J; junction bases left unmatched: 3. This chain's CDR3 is CASSPSGRVTGELFF. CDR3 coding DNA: TGTGCCAGCAGCCCTAGCGGGAGGGTAACCGGGGAGCTGTTTTTT.

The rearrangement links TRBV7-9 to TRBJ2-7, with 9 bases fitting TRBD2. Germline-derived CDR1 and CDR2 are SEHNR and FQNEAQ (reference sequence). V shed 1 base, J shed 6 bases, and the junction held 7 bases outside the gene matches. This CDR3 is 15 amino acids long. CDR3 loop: CASSLVAGGKGEQYF. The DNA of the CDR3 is TGTGCCAGCAGCTTAGTGGCGGGAGGGAAGGGCGAGCAGTACTTC.

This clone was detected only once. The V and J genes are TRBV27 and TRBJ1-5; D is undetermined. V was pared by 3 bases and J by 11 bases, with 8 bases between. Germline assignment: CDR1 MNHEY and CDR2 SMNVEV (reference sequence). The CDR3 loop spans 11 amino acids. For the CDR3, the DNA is TGTGCCAGCAGTTTTGGAAGGACCCAGCATTTT. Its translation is CASSFGRTQHF.

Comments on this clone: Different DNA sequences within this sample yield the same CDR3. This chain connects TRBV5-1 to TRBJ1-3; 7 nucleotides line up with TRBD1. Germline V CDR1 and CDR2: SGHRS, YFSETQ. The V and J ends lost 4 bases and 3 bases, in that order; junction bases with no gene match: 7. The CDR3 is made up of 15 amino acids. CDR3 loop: CASSPLTGIGNTIYF. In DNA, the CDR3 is TGCGCCAGCAGCCCCTTGACAGGGATTGGAAACACCATATATTTT.

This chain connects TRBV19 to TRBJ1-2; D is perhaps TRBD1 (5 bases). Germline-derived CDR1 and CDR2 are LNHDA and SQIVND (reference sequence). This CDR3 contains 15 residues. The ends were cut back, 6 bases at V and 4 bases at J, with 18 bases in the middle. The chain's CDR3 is CASRPGTAISYGYTF. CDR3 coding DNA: TGTGCCAGTAGACCTGGGACCGCAATCTCCTATGGCTACACCTTC.

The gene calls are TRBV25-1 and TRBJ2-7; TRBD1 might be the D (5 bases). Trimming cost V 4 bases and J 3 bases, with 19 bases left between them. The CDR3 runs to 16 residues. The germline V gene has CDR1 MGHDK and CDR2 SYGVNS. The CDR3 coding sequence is TGTGCCAGCAGTGTCTCTGGCTCCTGGGGCTTCTACGAGCAGTACTTC. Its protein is CASSVSGSWGFYEQYF.

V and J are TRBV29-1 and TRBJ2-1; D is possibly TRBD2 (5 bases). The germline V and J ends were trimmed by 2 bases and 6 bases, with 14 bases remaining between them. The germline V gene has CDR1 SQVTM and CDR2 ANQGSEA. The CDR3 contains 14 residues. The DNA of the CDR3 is TGCAGCGTTGAACGGGGAACGGGCGGCAATGAGCAGTTCTTC. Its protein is CSVERGTGGNEQFF.

The CDR3 loop reads CASSPEVKNTEAFF. The CDR3 DNA sequence: TGTGCCAGCTCACCGGAGGTGAAGAACACTGAAGCTTTCTTT. The rearrangement joins TRBV18 to TRBJ1-1; D is undetermined. The germline V gene encodes CDR1 KGHSH and CDR2 LQKENI. This CDR3 contains 14 residues. Trimming cost V 3 bases and J 1 base, with 9 bases left between them.

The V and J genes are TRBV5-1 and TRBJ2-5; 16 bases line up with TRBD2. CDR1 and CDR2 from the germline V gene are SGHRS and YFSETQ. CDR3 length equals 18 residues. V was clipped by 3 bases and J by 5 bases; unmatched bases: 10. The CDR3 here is CASSYTGTSGRAGETQYF. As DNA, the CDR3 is TGCGCCAGCAGCTACACCGGGACTAGCGGGAGGGCCGGGGAGACCCAGTACTTC.

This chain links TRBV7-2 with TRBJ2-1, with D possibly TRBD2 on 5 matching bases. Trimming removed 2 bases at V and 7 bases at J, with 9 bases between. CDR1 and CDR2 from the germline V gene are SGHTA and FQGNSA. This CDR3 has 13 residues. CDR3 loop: CASSLIRGNEQFF. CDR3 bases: TGTGCCAGCAGCTTAATACGAGGGAATGAGCAGTTCTTC.

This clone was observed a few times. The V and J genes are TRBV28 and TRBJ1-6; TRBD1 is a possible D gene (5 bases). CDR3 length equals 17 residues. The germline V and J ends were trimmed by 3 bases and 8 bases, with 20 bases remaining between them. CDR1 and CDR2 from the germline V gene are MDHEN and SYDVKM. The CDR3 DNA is TGTGCCAGCAGTTTGACCGCCTTCCGGGCGGGGGATTCACCCCTCCACTTT. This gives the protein CASSLTAFRAGDSPLHF.

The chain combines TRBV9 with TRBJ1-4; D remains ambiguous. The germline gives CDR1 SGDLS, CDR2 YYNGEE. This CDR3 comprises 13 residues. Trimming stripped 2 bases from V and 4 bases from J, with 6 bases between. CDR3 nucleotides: TGTGCCAGCAGCGTCGGCGTTAATGAAAAACTGTTTTTT. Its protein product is CASSVGVNEKLFF.

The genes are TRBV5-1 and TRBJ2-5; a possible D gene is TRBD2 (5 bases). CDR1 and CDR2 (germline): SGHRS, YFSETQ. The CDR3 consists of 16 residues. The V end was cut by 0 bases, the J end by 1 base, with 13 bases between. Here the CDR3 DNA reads TGCGCCAGCAGCTTGGGGCCCCTGAGCGGCCAAGAGACCCAGTACTTC. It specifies CASSLGPLSGQETQYF.

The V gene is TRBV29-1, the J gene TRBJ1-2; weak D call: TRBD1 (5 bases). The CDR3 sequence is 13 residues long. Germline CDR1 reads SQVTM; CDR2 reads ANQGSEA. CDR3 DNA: TGCCTTGTGTCCGACACAGGTCGCAATGGCTACACCTTC. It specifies CLVSDTGRNGYTF.

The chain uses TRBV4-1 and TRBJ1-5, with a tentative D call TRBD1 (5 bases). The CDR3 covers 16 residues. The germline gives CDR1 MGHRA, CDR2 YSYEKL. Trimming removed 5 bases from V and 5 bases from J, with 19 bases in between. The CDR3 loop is CASSYRAGQRDQPQHF. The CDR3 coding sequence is TGCGCCAGCAGCTACCGTGCGGGGCAGCGCGATCAGCCCCAGCATTTT.

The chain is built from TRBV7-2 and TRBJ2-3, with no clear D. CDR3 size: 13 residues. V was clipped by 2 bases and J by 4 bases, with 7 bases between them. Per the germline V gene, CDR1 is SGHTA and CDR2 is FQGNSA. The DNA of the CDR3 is TGTGCCAGCAGCTTATTCTCATCAGATACGCAGTATTTT. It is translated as CASSLFSSDTQYF.

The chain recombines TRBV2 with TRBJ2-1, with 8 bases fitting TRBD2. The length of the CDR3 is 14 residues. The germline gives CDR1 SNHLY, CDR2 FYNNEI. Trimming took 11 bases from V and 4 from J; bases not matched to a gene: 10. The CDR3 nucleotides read TGTGCCGACATTCCGGGACTAGAGTACAATGAGCAGTTCTTC. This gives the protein CADIPGLEYNEQFF.

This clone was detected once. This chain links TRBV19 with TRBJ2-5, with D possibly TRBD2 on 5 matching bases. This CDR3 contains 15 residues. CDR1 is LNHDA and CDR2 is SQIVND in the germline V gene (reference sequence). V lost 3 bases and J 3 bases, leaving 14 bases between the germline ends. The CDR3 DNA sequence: TGTGCCAGTAGTATCGGCATTAGCGAGGAAGAGACCCAGTACTTC. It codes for CASSIGISEEETQYF.

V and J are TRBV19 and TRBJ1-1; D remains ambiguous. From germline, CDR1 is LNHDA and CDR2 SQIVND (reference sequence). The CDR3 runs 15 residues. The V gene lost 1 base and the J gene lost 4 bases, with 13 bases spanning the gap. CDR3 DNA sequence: TGTGCCAGTAGTATAGCTAGAAGCGGGTTCACTGAAGCTTTCTTT. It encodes CASSIARSGFTEAFF.

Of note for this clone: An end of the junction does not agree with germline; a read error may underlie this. The CDR3 region is CASSQDMIQLQHF. The CDR3 DNA reads as TGTGCCAGCAGCCAAGATATGATTCAGCTCCAGCATTTT. The V and J genes are TRBV4-2 and TRBJ1-5; D uncertain. Germline V gene lookup returns CDR1 LGHNA and CDR2 YNFKEQ. The CDR3 totals 13 residues.

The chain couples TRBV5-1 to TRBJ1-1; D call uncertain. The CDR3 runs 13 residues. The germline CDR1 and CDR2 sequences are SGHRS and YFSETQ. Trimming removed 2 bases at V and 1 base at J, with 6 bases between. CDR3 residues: CASSFRKNTEAFF. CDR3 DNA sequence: TGCGCCAGCAGCTTTCGCAAGAACACTGAAGCTTTCTTT.

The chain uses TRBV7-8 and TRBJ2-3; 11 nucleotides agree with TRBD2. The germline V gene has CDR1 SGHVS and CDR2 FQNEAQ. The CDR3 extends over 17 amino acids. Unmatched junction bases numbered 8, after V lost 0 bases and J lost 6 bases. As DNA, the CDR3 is TGTGCCAGCAGCTTAGCGCTCCTTAGCGGGAGGGGGGATACGCAGTATTTT. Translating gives CASSLALLSGRGDTQYF.

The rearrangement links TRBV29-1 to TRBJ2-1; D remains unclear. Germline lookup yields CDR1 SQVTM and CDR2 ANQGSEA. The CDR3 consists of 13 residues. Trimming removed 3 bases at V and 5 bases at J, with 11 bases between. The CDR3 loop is CSVDRYQDNEQFF. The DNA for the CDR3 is TGCAGCGTTGATCGGTACCAAGACAATGAGCAGTTCTTC.

For the CDR3, the DNA is TGTGCCAGCAGCGTAGGTGGGACAGGGAAGGTGAAAGCTGAAGCTTTCTTT. Its protein is CASSVGGTGKVKAEAFF. The chain recombines TRBV9 with TRBJ1-1; 9 nucleotides match TRBD1. There are 17 residues in the CDR3. Germline-derived CDR1 and CDR2 are SGDLS and YYNGEE. Losses at the gene ends were 0 bases for V and 6 bases for J; bases not matched to a gene: 12.

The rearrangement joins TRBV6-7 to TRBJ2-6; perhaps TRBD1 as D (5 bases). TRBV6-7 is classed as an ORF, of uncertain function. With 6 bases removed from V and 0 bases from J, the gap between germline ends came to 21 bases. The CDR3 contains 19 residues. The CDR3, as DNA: TGTGCCAGCAGAACAGGCCCCTTCCCTGTCCTCTCTGGGGCCAACGTCCTGACTTTC. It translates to CASRTGPFPVLSGANVLTF.

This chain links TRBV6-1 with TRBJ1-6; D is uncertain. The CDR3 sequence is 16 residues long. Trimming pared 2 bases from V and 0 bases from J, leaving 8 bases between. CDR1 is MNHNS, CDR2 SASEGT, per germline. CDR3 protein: CASSEQDGSYNSPLHF. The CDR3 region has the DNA TGTGCCAGCAGTGAACAGGACGGCTCCTATAATTCACCCCTCCACTTT.

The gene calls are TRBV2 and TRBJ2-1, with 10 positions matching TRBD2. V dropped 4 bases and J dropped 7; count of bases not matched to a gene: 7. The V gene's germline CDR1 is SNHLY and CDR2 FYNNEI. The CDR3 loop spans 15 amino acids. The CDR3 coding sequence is TGTGCCAGCAGTGGGAGACTAGCGGGTGAGAATGAGCAGTTCTTC. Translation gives CASSGRLAGENEQFF.

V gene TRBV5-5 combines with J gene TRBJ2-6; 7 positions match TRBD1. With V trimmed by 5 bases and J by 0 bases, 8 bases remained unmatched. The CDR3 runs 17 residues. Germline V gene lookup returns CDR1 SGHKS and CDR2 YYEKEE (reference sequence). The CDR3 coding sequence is TGTGCCAGCAGAGACAGGGTCGGCGGCTCTGGGGCCAACGTCCTGACTTTC. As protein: CASRDRVGGSGANVLTF.

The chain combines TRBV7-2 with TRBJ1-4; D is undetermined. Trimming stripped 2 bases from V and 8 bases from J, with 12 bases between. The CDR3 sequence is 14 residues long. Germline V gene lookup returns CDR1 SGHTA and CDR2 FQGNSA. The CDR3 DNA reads TGTGCCAGCAGCTTAACGGCCAATCGAGAAAAACTGTTTTTT. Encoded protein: CASSLTANREKLFF. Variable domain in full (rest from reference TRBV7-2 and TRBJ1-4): GAGVSQSPSNKVTEKGKDVELRCDPISGHTALYWYRQSLGQGLEFLIYFQGNSAPDKSGLPSDRFSAERTGGSVSTLTIQRTQQEDSAVYLCASSLTANREKLFFGSGTQLSVL.